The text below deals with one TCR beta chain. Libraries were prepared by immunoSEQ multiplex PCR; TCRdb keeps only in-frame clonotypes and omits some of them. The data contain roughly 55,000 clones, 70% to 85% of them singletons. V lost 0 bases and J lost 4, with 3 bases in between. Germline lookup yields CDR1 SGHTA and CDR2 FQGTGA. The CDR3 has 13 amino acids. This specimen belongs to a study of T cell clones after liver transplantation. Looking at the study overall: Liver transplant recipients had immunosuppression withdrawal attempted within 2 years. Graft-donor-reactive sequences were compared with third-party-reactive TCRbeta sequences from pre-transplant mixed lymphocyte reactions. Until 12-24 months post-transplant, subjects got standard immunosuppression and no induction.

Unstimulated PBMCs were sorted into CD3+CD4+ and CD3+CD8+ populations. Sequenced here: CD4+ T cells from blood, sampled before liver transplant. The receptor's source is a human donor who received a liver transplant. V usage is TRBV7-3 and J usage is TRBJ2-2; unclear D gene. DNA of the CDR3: TGTGCCAGCAGCTTAACGGGCACCGGGGAGCTGTTTTTT. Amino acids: CASSLTGTGELFF.